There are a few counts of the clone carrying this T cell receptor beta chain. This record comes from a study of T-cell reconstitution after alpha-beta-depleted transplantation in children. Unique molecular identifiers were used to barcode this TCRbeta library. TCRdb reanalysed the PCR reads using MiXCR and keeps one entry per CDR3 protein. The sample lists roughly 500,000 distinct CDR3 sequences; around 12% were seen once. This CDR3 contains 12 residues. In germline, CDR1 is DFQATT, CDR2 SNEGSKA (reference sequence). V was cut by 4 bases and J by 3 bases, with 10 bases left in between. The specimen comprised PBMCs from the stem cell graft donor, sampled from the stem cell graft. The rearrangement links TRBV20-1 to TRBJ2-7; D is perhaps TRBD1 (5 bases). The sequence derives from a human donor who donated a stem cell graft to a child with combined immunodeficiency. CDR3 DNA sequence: TGCAGTGCTATTACAGGCGACTACGAGCAGTACTTC. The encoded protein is CSAITGDYEQYF.